The clone carrying this TCR beta chain has ten or more counts. Its cognate antigen is unknown. Amplification of TCR beta CDR3 regions was performed using RNA transcripts as template. Carried out on the TCR CDR3, a first-round RT-PCR used the HTBI primer set. TCRdb redid the calling of the multiplex PCR reads with MiXCR, one entry per CDR3 protein. The sample has nearly 250,000 distinct CDR3 sequences; over 15% are singletons. Trimming cost V 8 bases and J 6 bases; bases outside gene matches: 17. CDR1 is SQVTM, CDR2 ANQGSEA, per germline. The CDR3 runs to 16 residues. The data were taken from a study of T cells in Graves' hyperthyroidism and ophthalmopathy. A Clinical Activity Score of at least 3, a NOSPECS grade of at least 4 and a duration under 3 months were recorded in the ophthalmopathy patients. Clinical symptoms, serum thyroxine, TRAb, thyroid ultrasound and orbital computed tomography established diagnosis. PBMCs stemmed from approximately 10 ml fresh peripheral blood.

The study, taken as a whole, reports: In blood, most of the thyroid clonotypes expanded above 0.001 were also present.

The source of this sequence is a woman aged 18-29 years with Graves' ophthalmopathy. The rearrangement joins TRBV29-1 to TRBJ2-1; 9 bases are a match to TRBD1. The sequenced sample was blood. As DNA, the CDR3 is TGCAGCTCCCCCGTCCGGGGACAGGGCTGGAGCAATGAGCAGTTCTTC. It translates to CSSPVRGQGWSNEQFF.